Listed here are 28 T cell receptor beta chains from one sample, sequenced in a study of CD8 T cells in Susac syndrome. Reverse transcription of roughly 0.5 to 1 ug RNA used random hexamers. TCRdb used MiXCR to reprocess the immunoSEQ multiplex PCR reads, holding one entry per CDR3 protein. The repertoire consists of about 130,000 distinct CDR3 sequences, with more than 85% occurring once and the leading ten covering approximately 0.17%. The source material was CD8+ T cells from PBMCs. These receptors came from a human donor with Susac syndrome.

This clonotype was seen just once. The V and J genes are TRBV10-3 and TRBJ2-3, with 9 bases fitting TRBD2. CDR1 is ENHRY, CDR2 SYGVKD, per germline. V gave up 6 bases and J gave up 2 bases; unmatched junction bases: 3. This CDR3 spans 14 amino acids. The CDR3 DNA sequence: TGTGCCATCAGGCTAGCGGGGACCACAGATACGCAGTATTTT. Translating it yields CAIRLAGTTDTQYF.

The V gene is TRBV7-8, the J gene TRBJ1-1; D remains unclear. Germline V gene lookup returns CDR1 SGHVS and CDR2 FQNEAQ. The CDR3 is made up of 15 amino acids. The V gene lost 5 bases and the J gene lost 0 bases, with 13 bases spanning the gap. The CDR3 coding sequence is TGTGCCAGCAGCCCATTACTATTAATGAACACTGAAGCTTTCTTT. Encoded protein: CASSPLLLMNTEAFF. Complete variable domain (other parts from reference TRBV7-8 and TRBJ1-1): GAGVSQSPRYKVAKRGQDVALRCDPISGHVSLFWYQQALGQGPEFLTYFQNEAQLDKSGLPSDRFFAERPEGSVSTLKIQRTQQEDSAVYLCASSPLLLMNTEAFFGQGTRLTVV.

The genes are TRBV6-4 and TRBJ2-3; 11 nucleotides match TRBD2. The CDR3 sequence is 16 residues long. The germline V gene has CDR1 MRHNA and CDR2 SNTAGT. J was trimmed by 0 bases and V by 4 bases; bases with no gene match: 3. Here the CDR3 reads CASSGTSGSSTDTQYF. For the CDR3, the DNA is TGTGCCAGCAGTGGAACTAGCGGGAGTAGCACAGATACGCAGTATTTT.

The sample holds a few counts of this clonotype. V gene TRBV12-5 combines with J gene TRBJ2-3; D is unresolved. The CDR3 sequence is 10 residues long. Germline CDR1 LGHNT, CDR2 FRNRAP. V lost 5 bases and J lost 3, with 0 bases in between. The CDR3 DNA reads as TGTGCTAGTGGTACAGATACGCAGTATTTT. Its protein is CASGTDTQYF.

The CDR3 region has the DNA TGTGCCAGCAGCCCCCCCGAGAGGGGGCGCACCGGGGAGCTGTTTTTT. This sequence encodes CASSPPERGRTGELFF. The rearrangement joins TRBV3-1 to TRBJ2-2, with TRBD1 identical over 7 bases. V lost 4 bases, J lost 4 bases, and 9 bases stayed unmatched. Germline lookup yields CDR1 LGHDT and CDR2 YNNKEL (reference sequence). The CDR3 consists of 16 residues.

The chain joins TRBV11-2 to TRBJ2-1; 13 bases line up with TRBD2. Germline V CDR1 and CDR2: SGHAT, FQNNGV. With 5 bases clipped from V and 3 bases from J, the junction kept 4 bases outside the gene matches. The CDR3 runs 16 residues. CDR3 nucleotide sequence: TGTGCCAGCAGCCTCGGGACTAGCGGGATCTACAATGAGCAGTTCTTC. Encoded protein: CASSLGTSGIYNEQFF.

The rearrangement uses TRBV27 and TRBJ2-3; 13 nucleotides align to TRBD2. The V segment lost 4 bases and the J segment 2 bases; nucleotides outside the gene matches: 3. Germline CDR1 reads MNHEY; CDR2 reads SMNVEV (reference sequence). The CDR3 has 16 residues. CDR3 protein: CASSWGTSGATDTQYF. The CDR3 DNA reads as TGTGCCAGCAGTTGGGGGACTAGCGGGGCCACAGATACGCAGTATTTT.

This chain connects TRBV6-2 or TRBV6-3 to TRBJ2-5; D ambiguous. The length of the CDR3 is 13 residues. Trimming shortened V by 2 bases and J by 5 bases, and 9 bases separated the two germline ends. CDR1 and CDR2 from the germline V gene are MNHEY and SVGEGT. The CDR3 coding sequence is TGTGCCAGCAGTTACGGACCATCGGAGACCCAGTACTTC. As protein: CASSYGPSETQYF.

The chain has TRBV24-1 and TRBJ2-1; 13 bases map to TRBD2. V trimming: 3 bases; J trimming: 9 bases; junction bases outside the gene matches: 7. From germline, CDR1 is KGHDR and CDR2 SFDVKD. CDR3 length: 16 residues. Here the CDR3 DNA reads TGTGCCACCAGTGATCCTGGACTAGCGGGAGTTACTGAGCAGTTCTTC. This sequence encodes CATSDPGLAGVTEQFF.

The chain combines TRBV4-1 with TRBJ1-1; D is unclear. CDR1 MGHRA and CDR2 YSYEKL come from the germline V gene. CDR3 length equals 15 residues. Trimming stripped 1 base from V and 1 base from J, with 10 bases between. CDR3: CASSQALPKNTEAFF. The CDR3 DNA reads TGCGCCAGCAGCCAAGCTCTTCCCAAGAACACTGAAGCTTTCTTT.

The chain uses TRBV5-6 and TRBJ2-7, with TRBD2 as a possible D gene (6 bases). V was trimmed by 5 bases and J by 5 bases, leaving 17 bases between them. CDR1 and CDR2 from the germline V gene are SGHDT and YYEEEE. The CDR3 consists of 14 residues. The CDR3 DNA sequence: TGTGCCAGCAGTTGGAGGGACCGTCCCAACGAGCAGTACTTC. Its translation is CASSWRDRPNEQYF.

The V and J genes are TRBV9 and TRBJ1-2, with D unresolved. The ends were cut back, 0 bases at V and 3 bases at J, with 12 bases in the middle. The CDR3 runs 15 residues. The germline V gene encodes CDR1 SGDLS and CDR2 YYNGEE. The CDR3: CASSVGSPAHYGYTF. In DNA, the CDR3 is TGTGCCAGCAGCGTAGGTTCGCCCGCACACTATGGCTACACCTTC.

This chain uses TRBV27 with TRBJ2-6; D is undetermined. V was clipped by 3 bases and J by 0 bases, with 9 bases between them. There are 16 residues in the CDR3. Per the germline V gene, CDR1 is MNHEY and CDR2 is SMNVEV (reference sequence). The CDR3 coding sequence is TGTGCCAGCAGTTTGGTCGTAGGCTCTGGGGCCAACGTCCTGACTTTC. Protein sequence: CASSLVVGSGANVLTF.

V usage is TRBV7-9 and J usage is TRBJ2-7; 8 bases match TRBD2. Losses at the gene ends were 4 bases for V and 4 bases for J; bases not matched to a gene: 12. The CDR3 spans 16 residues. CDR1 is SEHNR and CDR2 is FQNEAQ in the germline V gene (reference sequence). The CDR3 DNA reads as TGTGCCAGCAGCTCAGACTTGGGAGCGGGAGCTTACGAGCAGTACTTC. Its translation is CASSSDLGAGAYEQYF.

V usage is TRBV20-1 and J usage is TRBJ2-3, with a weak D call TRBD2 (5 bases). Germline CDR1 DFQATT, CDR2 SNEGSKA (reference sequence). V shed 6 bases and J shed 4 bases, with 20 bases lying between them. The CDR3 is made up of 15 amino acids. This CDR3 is CSATPRAANPDTQYF. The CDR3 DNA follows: TGCAGTGCAACCCCGCGGGCCGCCAACCCAGATACGCAGTATTTT.

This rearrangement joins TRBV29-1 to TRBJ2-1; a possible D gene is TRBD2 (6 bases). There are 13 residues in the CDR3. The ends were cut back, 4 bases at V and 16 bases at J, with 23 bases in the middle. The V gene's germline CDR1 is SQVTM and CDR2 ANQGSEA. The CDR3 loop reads CSVVGFSGDAGFF. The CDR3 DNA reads TGCAGCGTTGTAGGCTTTAGTGGGGACGCGGGATTCTTC.

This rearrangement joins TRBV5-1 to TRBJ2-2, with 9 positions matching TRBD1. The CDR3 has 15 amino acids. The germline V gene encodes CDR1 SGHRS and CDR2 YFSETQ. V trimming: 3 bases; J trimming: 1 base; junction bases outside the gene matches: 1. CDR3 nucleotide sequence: TGCGCCAGCAGCTCGGGACAGGGGAACACCGGGGAGCTGTTTTTT. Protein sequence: CASSSGQGNTGELFF.

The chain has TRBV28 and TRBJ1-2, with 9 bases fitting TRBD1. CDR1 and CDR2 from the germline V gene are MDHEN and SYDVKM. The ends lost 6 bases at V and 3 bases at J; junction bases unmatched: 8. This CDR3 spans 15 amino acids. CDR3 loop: CASSYGTGIDYGYTF. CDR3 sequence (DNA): TGTGCCAGCAGCTACGGGACAGGGATTGACTATGGCTACACCTTC.

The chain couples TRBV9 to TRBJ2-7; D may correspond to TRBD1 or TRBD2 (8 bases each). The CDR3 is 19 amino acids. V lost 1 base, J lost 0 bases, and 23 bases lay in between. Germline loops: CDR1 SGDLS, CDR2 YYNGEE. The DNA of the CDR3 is TGTGCCAGCAGCGTACGGACAGGGTCTAGCGGGTTGATCTCCTACGAGCAGTACTTC. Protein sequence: CASSVRTGSSGLISYEQYF.

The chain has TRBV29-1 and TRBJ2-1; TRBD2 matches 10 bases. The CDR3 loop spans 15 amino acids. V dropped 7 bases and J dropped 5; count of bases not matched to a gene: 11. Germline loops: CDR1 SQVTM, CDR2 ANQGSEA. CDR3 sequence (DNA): TGCAGCGGGACTAGCGGATTTGGGGGGGACAATGAGCAGTTCTTC. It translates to CSGTSGFGGDNEQFF.

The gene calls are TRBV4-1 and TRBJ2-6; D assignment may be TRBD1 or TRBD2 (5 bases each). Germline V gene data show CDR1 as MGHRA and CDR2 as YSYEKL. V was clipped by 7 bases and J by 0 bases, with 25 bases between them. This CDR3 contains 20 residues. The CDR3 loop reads CASTYGGSEAVNSGANVLTF. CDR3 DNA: TGCGCCAGCACCTATGGGGGAAGTGAGGCGGTGAACTCTGGGGCCAACGTCCTGACTTTC.

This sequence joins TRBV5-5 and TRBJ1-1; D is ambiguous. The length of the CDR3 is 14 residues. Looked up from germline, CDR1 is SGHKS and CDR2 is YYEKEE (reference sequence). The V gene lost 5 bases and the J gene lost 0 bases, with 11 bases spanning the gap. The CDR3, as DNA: TGTGCCAGCAGTCTCGGAGCCCTGAACACTGAAGCTTTCTTT. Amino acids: CASSLGALNTEAFF.

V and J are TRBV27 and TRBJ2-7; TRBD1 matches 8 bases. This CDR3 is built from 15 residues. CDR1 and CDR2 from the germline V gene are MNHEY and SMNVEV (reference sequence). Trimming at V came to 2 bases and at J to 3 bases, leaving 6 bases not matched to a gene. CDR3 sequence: CASSLDGTGLYEQYF. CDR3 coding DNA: TGTGCCAGCAGTTTAGACGGGACAGGACTCTACGAGCAGTACTTC.

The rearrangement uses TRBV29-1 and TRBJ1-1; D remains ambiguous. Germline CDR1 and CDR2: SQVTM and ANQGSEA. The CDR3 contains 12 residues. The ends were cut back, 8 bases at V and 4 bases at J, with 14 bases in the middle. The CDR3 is CSLSEGGTEAFF. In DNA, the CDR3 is TGCAGCCTCTCAGAGGGCGGCACTGAAGCTTTCTTT.

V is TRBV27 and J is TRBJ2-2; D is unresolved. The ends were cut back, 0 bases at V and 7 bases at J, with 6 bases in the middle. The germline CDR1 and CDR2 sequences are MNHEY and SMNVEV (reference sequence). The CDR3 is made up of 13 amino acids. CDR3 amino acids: CASSLSGIGELFF. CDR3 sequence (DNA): TGTGCCAGCAGTTTATCGGGGATCGGGGAGCTGTTTTTT.

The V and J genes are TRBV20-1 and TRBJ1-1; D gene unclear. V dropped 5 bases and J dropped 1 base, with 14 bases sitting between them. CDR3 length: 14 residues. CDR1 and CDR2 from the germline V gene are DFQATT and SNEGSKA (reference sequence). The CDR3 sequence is CSAQTWFKNTEAFF. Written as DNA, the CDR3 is TGCAGTGCTCAGACGTGGTTTAAGAACACTGAAGCTTTCTTT.

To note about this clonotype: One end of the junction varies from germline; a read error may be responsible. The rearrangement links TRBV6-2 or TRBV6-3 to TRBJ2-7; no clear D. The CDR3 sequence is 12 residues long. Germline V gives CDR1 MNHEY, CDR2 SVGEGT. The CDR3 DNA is TGTGCCAGCAGTTACGGAGACTCACAGACCTTCTTC. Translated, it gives CASSYGDSQTFF.

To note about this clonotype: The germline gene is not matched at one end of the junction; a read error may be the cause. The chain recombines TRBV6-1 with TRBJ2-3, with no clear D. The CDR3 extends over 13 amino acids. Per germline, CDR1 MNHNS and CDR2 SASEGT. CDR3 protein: CASSEAVLFPSGF. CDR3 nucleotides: TGTGCCAGCAGTGAAGCGGTCCTATTCCCTTCTGGTTTT.